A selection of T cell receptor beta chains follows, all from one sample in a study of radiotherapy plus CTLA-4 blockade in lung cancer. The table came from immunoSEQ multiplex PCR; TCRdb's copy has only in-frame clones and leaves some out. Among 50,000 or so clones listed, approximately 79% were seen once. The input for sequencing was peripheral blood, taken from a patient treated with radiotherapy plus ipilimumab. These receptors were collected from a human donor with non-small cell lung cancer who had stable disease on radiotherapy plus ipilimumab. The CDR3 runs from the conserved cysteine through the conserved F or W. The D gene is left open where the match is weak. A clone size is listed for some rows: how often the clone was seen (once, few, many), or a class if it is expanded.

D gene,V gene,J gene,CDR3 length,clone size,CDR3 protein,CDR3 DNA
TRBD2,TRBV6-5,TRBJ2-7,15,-,CASSLNLAGPYEQYF,TGTGCCAGCAGTTTAAACTTAGCGGGGCCCTACGAGCAGTACTTC
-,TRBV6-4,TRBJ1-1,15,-,CASSDALPGACVAFF,TGTGCCAGCAGTGACGCTCTCCCAGGGGCTTGCGTAGCTTTCTTT
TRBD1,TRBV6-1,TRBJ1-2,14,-,CASSRDRGQRGYTF,TGTGCCAGCAGTCGTGACAGGGGGCAACGGGGCTACACCTTC
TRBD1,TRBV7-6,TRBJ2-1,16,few,CASSFGQGDSYNEQFF,TGTGCCAGCAGCTTCGGACAGGGGGACTCCTACAATGAGCAGTTCTTC
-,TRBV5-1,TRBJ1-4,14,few,CASSLETRGEKLFF,TGCGCCAGCAGCTTGGAAACGAGGGGGGAAAAACTGTTTTTT
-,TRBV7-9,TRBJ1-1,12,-,CASSRGQNEAFF,TGTGCCAGCAGCCGAGGACAGAATGAAGCTTTCTTT
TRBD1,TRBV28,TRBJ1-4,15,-,CASTLTGGSNEKLFF,TGTGCCAGCACCTTGACAGGGGGGTCTAATGAAAAACTGTTTTTT
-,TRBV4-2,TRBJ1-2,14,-,CASSPLDGNYGYTF,TGTGCCAGCAGCCCTTTGGACGGAAACTATGGCTACACCTTC
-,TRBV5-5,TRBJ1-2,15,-,CASSFWGKYGDGYTF,TGTGCCAGCAGCTTTTGGGGGAAATATGGGGATGGCTACACCTTC
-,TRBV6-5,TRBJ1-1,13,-,CASLGGAPTEAFF,TGTGCCAGCTTAGGCGGGGCGCCTACTGAAGCTTTCTTT
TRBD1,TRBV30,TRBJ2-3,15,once,CAWSVQGASTDTQYF,TGTGCCTGGAGTGTACAGGGGGCTTCGACAGATACGCAGTATTTT
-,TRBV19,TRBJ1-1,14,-,CASSYRTQNTEAFF,TGTGCCAGTAGTTACCGGACACAGAACACTGAAGCTTTCTTT
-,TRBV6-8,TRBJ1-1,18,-,CASSYSASLTDVNTEAFF,TGTGCCAGCAGTTACTCGGCCAGCCTAACCGACGTGAACACTGAAGCTTTCTTT
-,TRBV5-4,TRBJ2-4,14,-,CASSLAGTENIQYF,TGTGCCAGCAGCTTGGCCGGTACAGAGAACATTCAGTACTTC
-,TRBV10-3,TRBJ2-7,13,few,CAISGDGYYEQYF,TGTGCCATCAGTGGGGACGGATACTACGAGCAGTACTTC
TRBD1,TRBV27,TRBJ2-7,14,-,CASSLDRWSYEQYF,TGTGCCAGCAGCTTGGACAGGTGGTCCTACGAGCAGTACTTC
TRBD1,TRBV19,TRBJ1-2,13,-,CASHRDRDYGYTF,TGTGCCAGCCACAGGGACAGGGACTATGGCTACACCTTC
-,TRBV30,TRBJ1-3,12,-,CAWGGGGNTIYF,TGTGCCTGGGGGGGCGGCGGAAACACCATATATTTT
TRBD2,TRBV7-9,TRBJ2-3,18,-,CASSQGLAGGTQSDTQYF,TGTGCCAGCAGCCAGGGACTAGCGGGGGGAACACAGTCAGATACGCAGTATTTT
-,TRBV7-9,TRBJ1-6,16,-,CASSWGGEVSNSPLHF,TGTGCCAGCAGTTGGGGCGGGGAGGTATCTAATTCACCCCTCCACTTT
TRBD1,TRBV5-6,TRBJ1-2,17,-,CASSLGGGGWTNYGYTF,TGTGCCAGCAGCCTGGGGGGAGGGGGCTGGACTAACTATGGCTACACCTTC
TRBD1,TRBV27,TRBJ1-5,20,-,CASTLGQFLGTVDSNQPQHF,TGTGCCAGCACCCTTGGTCAGTTTCTAGGGACAGTTGATAGCAATCAGCCCCAGCATTTT
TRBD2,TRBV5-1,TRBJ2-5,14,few,CASSRSGGKETQYF,TGCGCCAGCAGCCGTAGCGGGGGGAAAGAGACCCAGTACTTC
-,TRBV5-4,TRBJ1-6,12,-,CASSSRNSPLHF,TGTGCCAGCAGCTCAAGGAATTCACCCCTCCACTTT
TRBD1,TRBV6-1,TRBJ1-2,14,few,CASSANRGNYGYTF,TGTGCCAGCAGTGCAAACAGGGGGAACTATGGCTACACCTTC
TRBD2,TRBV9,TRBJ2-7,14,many,CASSPAGGPHEQYF,TGTGCCAGCAGCCCAGCGGGGGGGCCCCACGAGCAGTACTTC
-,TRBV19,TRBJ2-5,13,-,CASSIAGIETQYF,TGTGCCAGTAGTATAGCAGGAATCGAGACCCAGTACTTC
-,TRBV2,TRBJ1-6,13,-,CASSPLDNSPLHF,TGTGCCAGCAGTCCCCTCGATAATTCACCCCTCCACTTT
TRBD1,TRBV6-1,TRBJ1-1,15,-,CASSGGTAQNTEAFF,TGTGCCAGCAGTGGTGGGACAGCTCAGAACACTGAAGCTTTCTTT
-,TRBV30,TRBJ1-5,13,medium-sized,CAWTSDNNQPQHF,TGTGCCTGGACCTCGGACAACAATCAGCCCCAGCATTTT
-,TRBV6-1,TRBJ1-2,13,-,CASRPDSLRGYTF,TGTGCCAGCAGACCGGACAGTCTGCGGGGCTACACCTTC
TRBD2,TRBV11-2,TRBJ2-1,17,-,CASSSRLAGAFDNEQFF,TGTGCCAGCAGCTCTCGACTAGCGGGGGCCTTCGACAATGAGCAGTTCTTC
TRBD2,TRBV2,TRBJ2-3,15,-,CASSELAGGANTQYF,TGTGCCAGCAGTGAACTAGCGGGGGGGGCAAATACGCAGTATTTT
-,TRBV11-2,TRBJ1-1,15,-,CASSPPRGGNTEAFF,TGTGCCAGCAGCCCCCCCCGGGGGGGGAACACTGAAGCTTTCTTT
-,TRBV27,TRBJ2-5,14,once,CASSPLGFGETQYF,TGTGCCAGCAGTCCCCTCGGGTTCGGGGAGACCCAGTACTTC
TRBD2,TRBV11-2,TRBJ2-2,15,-,CASSLGGGVNRELFF,TGTGCCAGCAGCTTAGGGGGGGGAGTCAACCGGGAGCTGTTTTTT
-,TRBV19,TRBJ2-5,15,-,CASSMSGGRRETQYF,TGTGCCAGTAGTATGTCCGGGGGACGGCGAGAGACCCAGTACTTC
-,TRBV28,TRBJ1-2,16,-,CASSPDSVPFLGGYTF,TGTGCCAGCAGCCCGGACAGCGTCCCATTTTTGGGCGGCTACACCTTC
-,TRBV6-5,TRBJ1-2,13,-,CASSMTGGYGYTF,TGTGCCAGCAGCATGACAGGTGGCTATGGCTACACCTTC
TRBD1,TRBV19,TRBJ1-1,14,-,CASSTGDSYTEAFF,TGTGCCAGTAGTACCGGGGACAGCTACACTGAAGCTTTCTTT
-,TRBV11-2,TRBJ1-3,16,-,CASSWVVGGTGNTIYF,TGTGCCAGCAGCTGGGTTGTTGGGGGCACTGGAAACACCATATATTTT
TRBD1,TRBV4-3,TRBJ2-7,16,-,CASSQARDRRTYEQYF,TGCGCCAGCAGCCAAGCAAGGGACAGGAGAACCTACGAGCAGTACTTC
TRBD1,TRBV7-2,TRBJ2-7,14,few,CASSWGDRGYEQYF,TGTGCCAGCAGCTGGGGGGACAGGGGTTACGAGCAGTACTTC
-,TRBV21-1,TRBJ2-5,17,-,CASSKGPGTGGQETQYF,TGTGCCAGCAGCAAAGGTCCGGGGACAGGGGGACAAGAGACCCAGTACTTC
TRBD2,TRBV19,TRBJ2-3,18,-,CASSLHSGLAGVTDTQYF,TGTGCCAGTAGTCTCCACTCGGGACTAGCGGGGGTCACAGATACGCAGTATTTT
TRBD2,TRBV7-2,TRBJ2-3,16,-,CASSPGRLAGADTQYF,TGTGCCAGCAGCCCCGGTAGACTAGCGGGGGCCGATACGCAGTATTTT
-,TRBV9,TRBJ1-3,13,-,CASSSLGGNTIYF,TGTGCCAGCAGCTCGCTGGGAGGAAACACCATATATTTT
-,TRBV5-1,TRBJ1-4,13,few,CASVGGDDEKLFF,TGCGCCAGCGTCGGGGGCGATGATGAAAAACTGTTTTTT
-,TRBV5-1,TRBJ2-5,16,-,CASSLAPGLGKETQYF,TGCGCCAGCAGCTTGGCCCCAGGGTTGGGCAAAGAGACCCAGTACTTC
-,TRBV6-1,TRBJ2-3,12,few,CASGQGTDTQYF,TGTGCCAGTGGCCAGGGCACAGATACGCAGTATTTT
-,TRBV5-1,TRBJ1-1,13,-,CASSFGQNTEAFF,TGCGCCAGCAGCTTTGGGCAGAACACTGAAGCTTTCTTT
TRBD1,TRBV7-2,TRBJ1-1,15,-,CASSSTGTWNTEAFF,TGTGCCAGCAGCTCGACAGGGACCTGGAACACTGAAGCTTTCTTT
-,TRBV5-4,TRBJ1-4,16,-,CASSSTDRPGGEKLFF,TGTGCCAGCAGCTCGACGGACAGACCGGGAGGGGAAAAACTGTTTTTT